A single sample gave rise to the 25 T cell receptor beta chains below, sequenced in a study of blood T cell repertoires in COVID-19 (dated by TCRdb to about 2020). Library construction relied on the immunoSEQ multiplex PCR assay. Sourced from immuneACCESS, this table was stored by TCRdb with only in-frame sequences that have V and J called. A share of the clones is absent; for the studies checked, an unresolved V gene accounts for under half, and the remainder has no known explanation. Counted in this sample were tens of thousands of clones; 91% of them appeared once. The biggest ten clones account for 8.5% to 10% of the sample. The sample comprised peripheral blood. The origin of the receptors is a human donor in a cohort sampled during active COVID-19.

There are a few counts of this clone. The CDR3 coding sequence is TGTGCCAGCAGCTTAGAACTAAGCTCCTACGAGCAGTACTTC. Amino acids: CASSLELSSYEQYF. The chain uses TRBV7-8 and TRBJ2-7; D uncertain. The CDR3 loop spans 14 amino acids. The V gene's germline CDR1 is SGHVS and CDR2 FQNEAQ. V was clipped by 1 base and J by 0 bases, with 7 bases between them. The full variable domain, its missing parts supplied by reference TRBV7-8 and TRBJ2-7, is GAGVSQSPRYKVAKRGQDVALRCDPISGHVSLFWYQQALGQGPEFLTYFQNEAQLDKSGLPSDRFFAERPEGSVSTLKIQRTQQEDSAVYLCASSLELSSYEQYFGPGTRLTVT.

The CDR3 loop is CASSPSPGGARDTQYF. DNA for the CDR3: TGCGCCAGCAGCCCCTCCCCCGGGGGGGCCAGAGATACGCAGTATTTT. The chain has TRBV5-1 and TRBJ2-3; 8 bases line up with TRBD2. CDR3 size: 16 residues. Trimming removed 4 bases from V and 5 bases from J; junction bases left unmatched: 12. Germline-derived CDR1 and CDR2 are SGHRS and YFSETQ.

This clone was detected once. V is TRBV7-2 and J is TRBJ2-7, with TRBD2 identical over 11 bases. Germline V gene data show CDR1 as SGHTA and CDR2 as FQGNSA. Losses at the gene ends were 4 bases for V and 4 bases for J; bases not matched to a gene: 3. The CDR3 extends over 14 amino acids. Here the CDR3 DNA reads TGTGCCAGCAGCTCGGGACTAGCGGATTACGAGCAGTACTTC. Its translation is CASSSGLADYEQYF.

V is TRBV5-5 and J is TRBJ2-3; D might be TRBD2 (5 bases). The V gene's germline CDR1 is SGHKS and CDR2 YYEKEE (reference sequence). Trimming cost V 0 bases and J 14 bases, with 16 bases left between them. The CDR3 totals 13 residues. The CDR3 here is CASSLDLLLVSYF. CDR3 DNA sequence: TGTGCCAGCAGCTTGGACCTGCTACTAGTTTCGTATTTT.

About this clone itself: Additional DNA sequences in this sample encode the identical CDR3. This rearrangement joins TRBV4-3 to TRBJ1-1; D is ambiguous. The CDR3 runs 14 residues. V lost 0 bases and J lost 1, with 6 bases in between. Looked up from germline, CDR1 is LGHNA and CDR2 is YSLEER. CDR3 protein: CASSQDLPNTEAFF. The CDR3 region has the DNA TGCGCCAGCAGCCAAGATCTTCCGAACACTGAAGCTTTCTTT.

The J gene is TRBJ2-1, the V gene TRBV29-1, with 7 bases fitting TRBD1. CDR3 size: 15 residues. V shed 5 bases and J 0 bases; nucleotides not matched to a gene: 7. Germline V lookup: CDR1 SQVTM, CDR2 ANQGSEA. The CDR3 nucleotides read TGCAGCGTTTACCCGACAGGGAGCTCCTACAATGAGCAGTTCTTC. Translated: CSVYPTGSSYNEQFF.

This sequence joins TRBV10-2 and TRBJ2-1, with 7 positions matching TRBD1. CDR3 length equals 14 residues. Germline CDR1 and CDR2: WSHSY and SAAADI. The V segment lost 3 bases and the J segment 7 bases; nucleotides outside the gene matches: 6. The CDR3: CASSEDGRGNEQFF. CDR3 nucleotides: TGCGCCAGCAGTGAAGACGGCAGGGGGAATGAGCAGTTCTTC.

The chain joins TRBV14 to TRBJ1-6; no clear D. V lost 1 base, J lost 5 bases, and 12 bases lay in between. The CDR3 has 16 residues. Germline assignment: CDR1 SGHDN and CDR2 FVKESK. The CDR3 spells CASSQVVGQNNSPLHF. Written as DNA, the CDR3 is TGTGCCAGCAGCCAAGTCGTTGGGCAGAATAATTCACCCCTCCACTTT.

The chain is built from TRBV5-1 and TRBJ2-7; D is uncertain. Germline CDR1 and CDR2: SGHRS and YFSETQ. The CDR3 contains 15 residues. V dropped 6 bases and J dropped 5 bases, with 21 bases sitting between them. Here the CDR3 reads CASNASPGADHEQYF. CDR3 bases: TGCGCCAGCAACGCCTCCCCCGGAGCTGACCACGAGCAGTACTTC. The full variable domain, with the rest looked up from reference TRBV5-1 and TRBJ2-7, is KAGVTQTPRYLIKTRGQQVTLSCSPISGHRSVSWYQQTPGQGLQFLFEYFSETQRNKGNFPGRFSGRQFSNSRSEMNVSTLELGDSALYLCASNASPGADHEQYFGPGTRLTVT.

The V gene is TRBV7-3, the J gene TRBJ2-3; D perhaps matches TRBD1 (6 bases). Germline V CDR1 and CDR2: SGHTA, FQGTGA. The CDR3 is made up of 13 amino acids. Trimming removed 5 bases from V and 7 bases from J, with 13 bases in between. The CDR3 nucleotides read TGTGCCAGCAGCACCGGGACACCCCATACGCAGTATTTT. Translated: CASSTGTPHTQYF.

V is TRBV11-2 and J is TRBJ1-6; no firm D call. V lost 3 bases to trimming and J lost 11 bases, with 8 bases between them. Germline values: CDR1 SGHAT, CDR2 FQNNGV. The CDR3 length is 12 residues. The CDR3, as DNA: TGTGCCAGCAGCTTCTTCGGTACACCCCTCCACTTT. The encoded protein is CASSFFGTPLHF.

This sequence joins TRBV6-5 and TRBJ1-1; no reliable D call. In germline, CDR1 is MNHEY, CDR2 SVGAGI. CDR3 length: 15 residues. Deletions cut 2 bases from V and 5 bases from J, with 15 bases between. In DNA form, the CDR3 reads TGTGCCAGCAGTTACGTGAGGGCGGGGAGAACTGAAGCTTTCTTT. Amino acids: CASSYVRAGRTEAFF.

This chain uses TRBV7-2 with TRBJ1-1; D might be TRBD1 (6 bases). With 0 bases removed from V and 1 base from J, the gap between germline ends came to 9 bases. This CDR3 region has 15 residues. Germline V lookup: CDR1 SGHTA, CDR2 FQGNSA. The CDR3: CASSLAPRGNTEAFF. The CDR3 nucleotides read TGTGCCAGCAGCTTAGCACCCAGGGGGAACACTGAAGCTTTCTTT.

This clone was recorded only once. The chain joins TRBV7-2 to TRBJ1-4, with unresolved D. The CDR3 loop spans 16 amino acids. V was shortened by 3 bases and J by 4 bases, with 15 bases between the two germline ends. In germline, CDR1 is SGHTA, CDR2 FQGNSA. CDR3 sequence (DNA): TGTGCCAGCAGCTTCACCGATCAGTACCGTAATGAAAAACTGTTTTTT. Its protein is CASSFTDQYRNEKLFF.

This chain links TRBV16 with TRBJ2-3, with 12 bases identical to TRBD2. Germline V gene lookup returns CDR1 KGHSY and CDR2 FQNENV. V shed 3 bases, J shed 5 bases, and the junction held 9 bases outside the gene matches. The CDR3 length is 17 residues. CDR3 sequence reads: CASSHRLAGGTKDTQYF. DNA of the CDR3: TGTGCCAGCAGCCATCGGCTAGCGGGGGGGACGAAAGATACGCAGTATTTT.

Notes on this clone: At the DNA level, this CDR3 is encoded by other sequences in the same sample as well. The chain combines TRBV9 with TRBJ2-7, with 10 bases identical to TRBD2. The CDR3 length is 15 residues. Germline CDR1 SGDLS, CDR2 YYNGEE. V shed 3 bases, J shed 4 bases, and the junction held 7 bases outside the gene matches. The CDR3 sequence is CASSERGGDTYEQYF. Written as DNA, the CDR3 is TGTGCCAGCAGCGAGCGGGGGGGGGATACATACGAGCAGTACTTC. Using reference TRBV9 and TRBJ2-7 for the parts outside the CDR3, the full variable domain is DSGVTQTPKHLITATGQRVTLRCSPRSGDLSVYWYQQSLDQGLQFLIQYYNGEERAKGNILERFSAQQFPDLHSELNLSSLELGDSALYFCASSERGGDTYEQYFGPGTRLTVT.

V usage is TRBV20-1 and J usage is TRBJ2-3; 8 bases align to TRBD1. Germline values: CDR1 DFQATT, CDR2 SNEGSKA (reference sequence). V dropped 3 bases and J dropped 5; count of bases not matched to a gene: 10. The CDR3 totals 15 residues. The CDR3: CSASKTGVLGDTQYF. In DNA, the CDR3 is TGCAGTGCTAGTAAGACAGGGGTTTTAGGAGATACGCAGTATTTT.

This clone was recorded a few times. V is TRBV27 and J is TRBJ2-7, with a tentative D call TRBD2 (6 bases). Germline lookup yields CDR1 MNHEY and CDR2 SMNVEV (reference sequence). V was trimmed by 5 bases and J by 5 bases, leaving 19 bases between them. The CDR3 runs to 15 residues. The CDR3, as DNA: TGTGCCAGCAGTGGGTCGGGACTCGGGGACCACGAGCAGTACTTC. Amino acids: CASSGSGLGDHEQYF.

The chain recombines TRBV27 with TRBJ1-6; D gene uncertain. Trimming pared 3 bases from V and 3 bases from J, leaving 6 bases between. Germline V CDR1 and CDR2: MNHEY, SMNVEV (reference sequence). The CDR3 is 14 residues long. CDR3 in amino acids: CASSLEYYNSPLHF. The CDR3 coding sequence is TGTGCCAGCAGTTTGGAGTACTATAATTCACCCCTCCACTTT.

The V call is TRBV15, the J call TRBJ1-5, with D unresolved. The CDR3 loop spans 14 amino acids. Trimming took 0 bases from V and 9 from J, leaving 12 bases between them. Germline V gene lookup returns CDR1 LNHNV and CDR2 YYDKDF (reference sequence). As DNA, the CDR3 is TGTGCCACCAGCAGAGACCCCGGGGTTCGGCCCCAGCATTTT. Its protein product is CATSRDPGVRPQHF. Together with reference TRBV15 and TRBJ1-5, the CDR3 gives the full variable domain: DAMVIQNPRYQVTQFGKPVTLSCSQTLNHNVMYWYQQKSSQAPKLLFHYYDKDFNNEADTPDNFQSRRPNTSFCFLDIRSPGLGDTAMYLCATSRDPGVRPQHFGDGTRLSIL.

The CDR3 region is CASSRLAGDRYEQYF. In nucleotides, the CDR3 is TGCGCCAGCAGCCGACTAGCGGGAGATAGGTACGAGCAGTACTTC. This rearrangement joins TRBV23-1 to TRBJ2-7, with TRBD2 matching 12 bases. TRBV23-1 has ORF status, its function being uncertain. The CDR3 contains 15 residues. V gave up 6 bases and J gave up 4 bases; unmatched junction bases: 7.

V and J are TRBV5-1 and TRBJ2-1; 8 bases are shared with TRBD2. Germline CDR1 and CDR2: SGHRS and YFSETQ. The CDR3 covers 15 residues. With V trimmed by 4 bases and J by 2 bases, 5 bases remained unmatched. CDR3 bases: TGCGCCAGCAGCCCCGGGGGGGGCCCCTACAATGAGCAGTTCTTC. Protein product: CASSPGGGPYNEQFF.

V and J are TRBV2 and TRBJ1-2; D may be TRBD1 (6 bases). The CDR3 is 15 amino acids. Trimming removed 5 bases at V and 4 bases at J, with 17 bases between. Germline lookup yields CDR1 SNHLY and CDR2 FYNNEI. CDR3 sequence reads: CASSRTAAAIYGYTF. For the CDR3, the DNA is TGTGCCAGCAGTCGGACAGCCGCGGCTATCTATGGCTACACCTTC.

The chain recombines TRBV28 with TRBJ2-5, with TRBD1 matching over 9 bases. V shed 7 bases, J shed 5 bases, and the junction held 8 bases outside the gene matches. Germline V gives CDR1 MDHEN, CDR2 SYDVKM. This CDR3 is 14 amino acids long. The CDR3 nucleotides are TGTGCCAGCACCAGTCCCGGGACAGGGGAGACCCAGTACTTC. Translating it yields CASTSPGTGETQYF.

This clone showed up just a few times. The V and J genes are TRBV5-4 and TRBJ2-7; TRBD1 aligns across 10 bases. The CDR3 contains 16 residues. Trimming cost V 0 bases and J 5 bases; bases outside gene matches: 8. The germline V gene encodes CDR1 SGHNT and CDR2 YYREEE (reference sequence). This chain's CDR3 is CASSLGRDRGRDEQYF. CDR3 DNA sequence: TGTGCCAGCAGCTTGGGACGGGACAGGGGAAGGGACGAGCAGTACTTC.